Included here is one T cell receptor beta chain sequence, with context. Antigen specificity is unknown. Losses at the gene ends were 3 bases for V and 0 bases for J; bases not matched to a gene: 4. This CDR3 region has 17 residues. Germline lookup yields CDR1 SGHTA and CDR2 FQGNSA. The source of the sample is a study of cytomegalovirus exposure and HLA in healthy donors. The overall study: In terms of ancestry, the Caucasian-associated cluster contained about four fifths of the approximately 420 genotyped donors.

Primers: 60 Vbeta forward and 13 Jbeta reverse. The authors' processing: About 11 million shared chains were among the roughly 80 million unique TCR beta chains that a later analysis counted. Profiled with immunoSEQ multiplex PCR; TCRdb holds only in-frame clones, not every one. V, J and clone size reflect that table, while D and trimming were determined from the DNA. The sample includes roughly 110,000 clones, approximately 80% seen only once; the top ten take roughly 3.9%. Broader study findings: The study recorded over 150 TCR beta chains that were cytomegalovirus-associated.

Sequencing was carried out using PBMCs. The TCR originated in a man aged 55 to 70 in good health and CMV-seronegative. The V gene is TRBV7-2, the J gene TRBJ2-6; 8 bases are a match to TRBD2. The CDR3: CASSLNGRGSGANVLTF. The CDR3 region has the DNA TGTGCCAGCAGCTTGAACGGGAGGGGCTCTGGGGCCAACGTCCTGACTTTC. Using reference TRBV7-2 and TRBJ2-6 for the parts outside the CDR3, the full variable domain is GAGVSQSPSNKVTEKGKDVELRCDPISGHTALYWYRQSLGQGLEFLIYFQGNSAPDKSGLPSDRFSAERTGGSVSTLTIQRTQQEDSAVYLCASSLNGRGSGANVLTFGAGSRLTVL.